Listed below are T cell receptor beta chains from one sample, sequenced in a study of T-cell memory formation after mild COVID-19. From the 5' RACE reads, TCRdb called clonotypes with MiXCR, one entry per CDR3 protein. The repertoire holds 250,000 to 300,000 distinct CDR3 sequences, with around a sixth as singletons. The sequenced sample was PBMCs or a T cell subset sorted from them (not recorded which). The receptor set was obtained from a man aged 18 to 30 who had mild COVID-19 (a few samples of this study predate the infection). Cell type and time point are not known. Each CDR3 is given with its conserved first and last residue. D genes are given only for firm matches.

CASSPGGGGEAFF,-,TRBV6-6
CASSPTHPGQTYGYTF,-,TRBV6-5
CASSWEGSYNSPLHF,-,TRBV7-2
CATSDLGTGVGNEQFF,TRBD1,TRBV24-1
CASSLTANTGELFF,-,TRBV7-3
CASSQDPTGAGTGELFF,TRBD1,TRBV4-3
CASSLGPGKQYF,-,TRBV11-3
CASSLIGGGAGELFF,-,TRBV7-2
CASTVRVASDTQYF,-,TRBV9
CASSYSRPNTGELFF,-,TRBV6-5
CASSRRTGSYEQYF,TRBD1,TRBV12-3/TRBV12-4
CATSRQGANTEAFF,TRBD1,TRBV15
CSARRSGANTGELFF,TRBD2,TRBV20-1
CASSQEGPQSTDTQYF,-,TRBV4-1
CASSALTGVGGTQYF,TRBD1,TRBV3-1
CASAHGGANVLTF,-,TRBV5-1
CASNRGSSYNEQFF,-,TRBV4-1
CASSNIIAGGTDTQYF,TRBD2,TRBV5-1
CATSDGLAGGRNEQFF,TRBD2,TRBV24-1
CASSPRVGELFF,-,TRBV7-9
CATRGLYNEQFF,-,TRBV24-1
CASTPTGVYTEAFF,-,TRBV6-2/TRBV6-3
CASSRGQGTYNEQFF,TRBD1,TRBV7-3
CASTNNPNEKLFF,-,TRBV7-9
CATSDPAAGGDGYTF,TRBD1,TRBV24-1
CASSLKGEGTEAFF,-,TRBV5-1
CASSLGAQAVETQYF,-,TRBV5-1
CSAESSGGANEQYF,TRBD2,TRBV20-1
CASSTDSPLEQFF,-,TRBV5-1
CASSVRPRGGVSPLHF,TRBD1,TRBV9
CASSPQGVEYNEQFF,-,TRBV18
CASSLAGAGSTDTQYF,-,TRBV5-1
CASRSPNTGELFF,-,TRBV15
CASGLRQGAWEQYF,TRBD1,TRBV5-1
CASSQDRGTGGSPLHF,TRBD1,TRBV4-2
CASSLLGGGFYGYTF,-,TRBV27
CASSADRGRAQYF,TRBD1,TRBV6-5
CASSLQPGNEQFF,-,TRBV7-3
CASSQDRVSTDTQYF,-,TRBV4-2
CASSSPSGQGPRAFF,TRBD1,TRBV6-6
CASSPAYNSPLHF,-,TRBV9
CASSRDRGWSTEAFF,TRBD1,TRBV12-3/TRBV12-4
CASSCRASGGAYNEQFF,TRBD2,TRBV6-2/TRBV6-3
CASGTGGAPGSYEQYF,TRBD1,TRBV5-1
CSARGGGAVDTQYF,TRBD2,TRBV20-1